Following are 4 T cell receptor beta chains from one sample sequenced in a study of blood T cell repertoires in COVID-19. Here immunoSEQ multiplex PCR was the method, and the copy in TCRdb shows in-frame clones only, minus some. The sample includes 150,000 to 200,000 clones, roughly 84% of them seen just once. Sequencing was performed on PBMCs or T cells enriched from blood (not recorded which). The origin of the receptors is a woman between 45 and 65 years old who had recovered from COVID-19.

The rearrangement uses TRBV30 and TRBJ1-1; D gene unclear. The CDR3 loop spans 13 amino acids. V was clipped by 0 bases and J by 0 bases, with 5 bases between them. Germline V CDR1 and CDR2: GTSNPN, SVGIG (reference sequence). As DNA, the CDR3 is TGTGCCTGGAGTGTACGGGTGAACACTGAAGCTTTCTTT. Translation: CAWSVRVNTEAFF.

The CDR3: CASSLGGGVSPLHF. The DNA of the CDR3 is TGTGCCAGCAGCTTAGGAGGGGGTGTGTCACCCCTCCACTTT. The chain recombines TRBV11-2 with TRBJ1-6, with D perhaps TRBD1 (6 bases). The CDR3 contains 14 residues. V gave up 1 base and J gave up 10 bases, with 11 bases separating them. The germline V gene encodes CDR1 SGHAT and CDR2 FQNNGV.

The genes are TRBV10-2 and TRBJ2-3, with TRBD2 matching 12 bases. The CDR3 runs 15 residues. Looked up from germline, CDR1 is WSHSY and CDR2 is SAAADI. The V and J ends lost 8 bases and 6 bases, in that order; junction bases with no gene match: 9. The CDR3 here is CASRRLAGEADTQYF. For the CDR3, the DNA is TGCGCCAGCCGCCGACTAGCGGGAGAGGCGGATACGCAGTATTTT.

This clone was detected only a few times. V gene TRBV19 combines with J gene TRBJ2-1, with D maybe TRBD2 (5 bases). This CDR3 has 15 amino acids. CDR1 and CDR2 (germline): LNHDA, SQIVND (reference sequence). Trimming left V 5 bases short and J 4 bases short, with 15 bases between. The CDR3 sequence is CASSWRSPPYNEQFF. The CDR3 nucleotides are TGTGCCAGTAGTTGGAGGAGCCCCCCGTACAATGAGCAGTTCTTC.